This entry concerns a single T cell receptor beta chain. Its specificity is unknown. Unique molecular identifiers were built into the TCRbeta library. Each CDR3 protein gets one entry after TCRdb re-called the PCR reads with MiXCR. Altogether some 310,000 distinct CDR3 sequences are present, 23% being singletons, with the ten largest covering around 9.9%. V trimming: 1 base; J trimming: 4 bases; junction bases outside the gene matches: 7. Germline V CDR1 and CDR2: SSHAT, FNYEAQ (reference sequence). The CDR3 is made up of 16 amino acids. These data come from a study of T-cell reconstitution after alpha-beta-depleted transplantation in children. Study-level findings and limits: One year after transplant, T-cell counts and diversity came mostly from newly produced T cells. Where some patients showed high TCRbeta diversity at day 60, it came from recipient T cells and thymic progenitors that had survived.

The starting material was PBMCs, mostly from graft donor cells, obtained 180 days after TCRalphabeta/CD19-depleted stem cell transplant. The chain has TRBV7-7 and TRBJ2-3, with TRBD1 matching over 8 bases. The source of this sequence is a male patient aged 5 to 17 who had a stem cell transplant for acute lymphoblastic leukemia, so the T cells may come from the graft donor. The CDR3 sequence: CASSLGTGWRADTQYF. The CDR3 DNA is TGTGCCAGCAGCTTAGGGACAGGGTGGAGGGCAGATACGCAGTATTTT.